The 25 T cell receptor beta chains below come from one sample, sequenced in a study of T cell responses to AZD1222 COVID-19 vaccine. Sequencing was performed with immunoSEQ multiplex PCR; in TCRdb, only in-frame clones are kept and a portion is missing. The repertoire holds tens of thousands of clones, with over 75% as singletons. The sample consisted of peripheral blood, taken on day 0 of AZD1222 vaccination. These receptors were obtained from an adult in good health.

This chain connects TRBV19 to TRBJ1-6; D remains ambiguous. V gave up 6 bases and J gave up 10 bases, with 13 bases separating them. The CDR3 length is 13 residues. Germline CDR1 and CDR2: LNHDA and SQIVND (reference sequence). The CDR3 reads CASRFMDGSPLHF. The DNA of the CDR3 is TGTGCCAGTAGATTCATGGACGGGTCACCCCTCCACTTT.

The CDR3 DNA reads TGTGCCAGCAGCTCCGGTTTCGATGGGTGGTCAGAGACCCAGTACTTC. Its protein is CASSSGFDGWSETQYF. The chain links TRBV9 to TRBJ2-5; the D is unclear. The CDR3 has 16 residues. Trimming cost V 4 bases and J 4 bases, with 20 bases left between them. The V gene's germline CDR1 is SGDLS and CDR2 YYNGEE. Full variable domain (missing parts from reference TRBV9 and TRBJ2-5): DSGVTQTPKHLITATGQRVTLRCSPRSGDLSVYWYQQSLDQGLQFLIQYYNGEERAKGNILERFSAQQFPDLHSELNLSSLELGDSALYFCASSSGFDGWSETQYFGPGTRLLVL.

CDR3 sequence reads: CAISESGGTQYF. Written as DNA, the CDR3 is TGTGCCATCAGTGAGTCGGGGGGTACGCAGTATTTT. V gene TRBV10-3 combines with J gene TRBJ2-3; D is perhaps TRBD2 (6 bases). The germline V gene has CDR1 ENHRY and CDR2 SYGVKD. With 0 bases removed from V and 8 bases from J, the gap between germline ends came to 6 bases. This CDR3 spans 12 amino acids.

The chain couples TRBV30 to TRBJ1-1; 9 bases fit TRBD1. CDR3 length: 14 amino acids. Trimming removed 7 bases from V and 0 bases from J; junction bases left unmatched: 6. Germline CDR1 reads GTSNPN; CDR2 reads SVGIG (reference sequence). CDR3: CASGTGFMNTEAFF. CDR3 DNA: TGTGCCTCCGGGACAGGGTTCATGAACACTGAAGCTTTCTTT.

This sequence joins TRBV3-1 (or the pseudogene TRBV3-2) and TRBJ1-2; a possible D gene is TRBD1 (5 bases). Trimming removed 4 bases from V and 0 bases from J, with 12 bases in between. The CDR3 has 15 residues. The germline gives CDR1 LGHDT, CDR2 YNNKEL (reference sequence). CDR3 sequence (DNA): TGTGCCAGCAGCCGGGGAGGAGGGGCTAACTATGGCTACACCTTC. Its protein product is CASSRGGGANYGYTF.

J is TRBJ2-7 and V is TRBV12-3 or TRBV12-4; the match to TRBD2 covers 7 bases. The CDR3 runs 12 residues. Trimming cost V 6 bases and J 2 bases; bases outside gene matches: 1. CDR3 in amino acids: CASSRGAYEQYF. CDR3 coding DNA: TGTGCCAGCAGCCGGGGGGCCTACGAGCAGTACTTC.

CDR3 sequence (DNA): TGTGCCATCAGCGGCGGGGGGGTGACAGATACGCAGTATTTT. Translation: CAISGGGVTDTQYF. V gene TRBV10-3 combines with J gene TRBJ2-3; the match to TRBD2 covers 9 bases. The V and J ends lost 6 bases and 3 bases, in that order; junction bases with no gene match: 4. The CDR3 is 14 residues long. Germline V gives CDR1 ENHRY, CDR2 SYGVKD.

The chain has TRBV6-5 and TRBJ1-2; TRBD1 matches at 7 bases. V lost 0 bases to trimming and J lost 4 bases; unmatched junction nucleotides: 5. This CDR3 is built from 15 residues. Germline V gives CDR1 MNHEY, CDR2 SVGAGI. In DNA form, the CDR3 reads TGTGCCAGCAGTTACTCGGCAGGGGGTAGCTATGGCTACACCTTC. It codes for CASSYSAGGSYGYTF.

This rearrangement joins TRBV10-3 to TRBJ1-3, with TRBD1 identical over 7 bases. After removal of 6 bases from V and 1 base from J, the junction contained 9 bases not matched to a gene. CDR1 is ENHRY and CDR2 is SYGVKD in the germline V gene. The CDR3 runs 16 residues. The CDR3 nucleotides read TGTGCCATCAGGGAGGGGACAGATGTATCTGGAAACACCATATATTTT. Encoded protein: CAIREGTDVSGNTIYF.

The CDR3 protein is CASSQVSGIDEQYF. CDR3 in DNA: TGTGCCAGCAGCCAAGTGTCAGGGATCGACGAGCAGTACTTC. The chain is built from TRBV3-1 (or the pseudogene TRBV3-2) and TRBJ2-7; weak D call: TRBD1 (5 bases). There are 14 residues in the CDR3. V was shortened by 1 base and J by 5 bases, with 12 bases between the two germline ends. CDR1 and CDR2 from the germline V gene are LGHDT and YNNKEL (reference sequence).

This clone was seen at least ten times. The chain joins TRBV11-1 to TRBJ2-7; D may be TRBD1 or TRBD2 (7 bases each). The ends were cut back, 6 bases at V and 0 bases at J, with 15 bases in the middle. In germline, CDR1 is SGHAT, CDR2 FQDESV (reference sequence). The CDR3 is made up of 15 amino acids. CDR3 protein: CASSPQGEGSYEQYF. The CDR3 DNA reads TGTGCCAGCAGTCCCCAGGGGGAGGGCTCCTACGAGCAGTACTTC.

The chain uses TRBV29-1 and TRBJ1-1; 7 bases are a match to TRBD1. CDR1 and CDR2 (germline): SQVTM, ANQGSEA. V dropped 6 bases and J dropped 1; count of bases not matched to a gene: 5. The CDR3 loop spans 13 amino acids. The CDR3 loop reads CSVLGQPNTEAFF. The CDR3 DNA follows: TGCAGCGTGCTGGGACAGCCGAACACTGAAGCTTTCTTT.

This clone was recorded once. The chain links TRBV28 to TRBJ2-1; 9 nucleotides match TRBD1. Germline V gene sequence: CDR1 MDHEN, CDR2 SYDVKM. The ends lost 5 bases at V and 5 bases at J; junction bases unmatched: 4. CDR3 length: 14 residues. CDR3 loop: CASSVTGGDNEQFF. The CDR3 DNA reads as TGTGCCAGCAGTGTGACAGGGGGGGACAATGAGCAGTTCTTC.

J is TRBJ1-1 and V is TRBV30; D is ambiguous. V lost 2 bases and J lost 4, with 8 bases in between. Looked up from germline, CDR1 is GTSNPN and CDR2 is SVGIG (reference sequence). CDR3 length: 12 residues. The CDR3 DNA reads TGTGCCTGGAGTAGCGGTAGCACTGAAGCTTTCTTT. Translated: CAWSSGSTEAFF.

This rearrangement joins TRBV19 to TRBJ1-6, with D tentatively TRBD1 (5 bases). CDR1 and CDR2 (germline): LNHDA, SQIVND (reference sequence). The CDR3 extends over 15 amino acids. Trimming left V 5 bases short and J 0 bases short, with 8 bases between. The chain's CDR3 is CASSFDSSYNSPLHF. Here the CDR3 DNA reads TGTGCCAGTAGTTTCGACAGCTCCTATAATTCACCCCTCCACTTT.

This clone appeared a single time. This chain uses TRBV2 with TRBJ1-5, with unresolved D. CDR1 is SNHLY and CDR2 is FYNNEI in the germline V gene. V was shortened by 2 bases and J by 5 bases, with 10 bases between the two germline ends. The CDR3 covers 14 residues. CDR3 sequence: CASSERGLDQPQHF. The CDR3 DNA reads TGTGCCAGCAGTGAACGTGGATTGGATCAGCCCCAGCATTTT.

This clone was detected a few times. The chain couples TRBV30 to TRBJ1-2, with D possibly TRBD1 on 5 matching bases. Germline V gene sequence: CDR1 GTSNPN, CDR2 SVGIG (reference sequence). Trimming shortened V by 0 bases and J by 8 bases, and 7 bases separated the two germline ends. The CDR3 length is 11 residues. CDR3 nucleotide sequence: TGTGCCTGGAGTGTCTGGGACGGCTACACCTTC. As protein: CAWSVWDGYTF.

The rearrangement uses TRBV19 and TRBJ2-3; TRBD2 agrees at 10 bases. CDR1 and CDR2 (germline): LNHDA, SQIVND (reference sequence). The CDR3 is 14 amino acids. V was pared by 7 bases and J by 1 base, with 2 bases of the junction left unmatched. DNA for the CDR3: TGTGCCAGTACAAGCGGGGGGGGCACAGATACGCAGTATTTT. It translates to CASTSGGGTDTQYF.

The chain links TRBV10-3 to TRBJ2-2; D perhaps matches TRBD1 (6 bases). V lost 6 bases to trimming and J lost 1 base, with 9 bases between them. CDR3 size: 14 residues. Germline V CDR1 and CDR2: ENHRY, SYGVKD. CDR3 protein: CAISLQGNTGELFF. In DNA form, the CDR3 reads TGTGCCATCAGCCTACAGGGGAACACCGGGGAGCTGTTTTTT.

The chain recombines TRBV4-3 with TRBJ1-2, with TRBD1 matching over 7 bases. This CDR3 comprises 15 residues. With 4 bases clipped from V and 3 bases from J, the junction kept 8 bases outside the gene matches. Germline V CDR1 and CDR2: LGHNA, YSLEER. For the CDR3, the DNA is TGCGCCAGCAGCCTTCGGACAGGACAGCACTATGGCTACACCTTC. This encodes CASSLRTGQHYGYTF.

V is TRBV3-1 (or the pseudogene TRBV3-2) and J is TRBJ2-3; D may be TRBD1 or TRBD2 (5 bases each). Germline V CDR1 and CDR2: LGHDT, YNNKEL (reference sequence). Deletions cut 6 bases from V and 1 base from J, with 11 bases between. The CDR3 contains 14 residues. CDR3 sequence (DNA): TGTGCCAGCAGGACAGAGGGAGGCACAGATACGCAGTATTTT. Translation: CASRTEGGTDTQYF.

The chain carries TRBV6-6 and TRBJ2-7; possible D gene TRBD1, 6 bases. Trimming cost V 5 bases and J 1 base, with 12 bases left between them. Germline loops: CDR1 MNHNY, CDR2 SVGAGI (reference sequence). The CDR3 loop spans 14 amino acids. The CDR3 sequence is CASSPRTVSYEQYF. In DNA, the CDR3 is TGTGCCAGCAGTCCCCGGACAGTTTCCTACGAGCAGTACTTC.

The CDR3 spells CASSLGDGSSYEQYF. The CDR3 nucleotides read TGTGCCAGCAGCTTAGGCGACGGGAGCTCCTACGAGCAGTACTTC. This chain uses TRBV7-9 with TRBJ2-7; D is perhaps TRBD2 (6 bases). Trimming pared 1 base from V and 0 bases from J, leaving 10 bases between. This CDR3 has 15 amino acids. Looked up from germline, CDR1 is SEHNR and CDR2 is FQNEAQ (reference sequence). The whole variable domain, remainder taken from reference TRBV7-9 and TRBJ2-7, is DTGVSQNPRHKITKRGQNVTFRCDPISEHNRLYWYRQTLGQGPEFLTYFQNEAQLEKSRLLSDRFSAERPKGSFSTLEIQRTEQGDSAMYLCASSLGDGSSYEQYFGPGTRLTVT.

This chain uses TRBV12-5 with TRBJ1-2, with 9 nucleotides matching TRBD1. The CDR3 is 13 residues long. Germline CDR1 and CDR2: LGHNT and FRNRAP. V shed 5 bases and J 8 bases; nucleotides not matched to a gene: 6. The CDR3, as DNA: TGTGCTAGTGGTCCCGGGACAGGGCAAGGCTACACCTTC. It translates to CASGPGTGQGYTF.

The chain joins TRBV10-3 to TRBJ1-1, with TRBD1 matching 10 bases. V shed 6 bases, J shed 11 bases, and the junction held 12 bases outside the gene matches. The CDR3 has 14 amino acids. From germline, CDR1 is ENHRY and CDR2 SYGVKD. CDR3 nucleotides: TGTGCCATCAGGGGGGACAGGGGACCTGATATGGCTTTCTTT. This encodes CAIRGDRGPDMAFF.